This T cell receptor beta chain was obtained from a study of CD8+ T cells in alopecia areata (dated by TCRdb to the late 2010s). The study in broad terms: The treated patients, all with moderate-to-severe alopecia areata, were enrolled in an open-label pilot trial of oral tofacitinib given at 5 to 10 mg twice daily. High-throughput TCRbeta sequencing was used to examine T cell clonal expansion in alopecia areata in both the C3H/HeJ mouse model and human patients. Tofacitinib-treated patients had biopsies at baseline and at 4 and 24 weeks of treatment, with a later scalp biopsy in several patients. Tofacitinib was administered for 6 to 18 months, and 6 months of follow-up off drug were then conducted to assess delayed response and recurrence. On the human side, TCRbeta sequencing was run on scalp tissue and on sorted CD4+ and CD8+ peripheral blood T cells from healthy controls and from alopecia areata patients with either patchy or totalis/universalis disease. RNA came from the PAXgene miRNA kit for fixed scalp, the miRNeasy kit for PBMCs, and the RNeasy kit for mouse skin. In treated patients, disease severity was measured using the SALT score, which gives the percentage of scalp surface area affected. Scalp clonality was compared across normal scalp (n=4), patchy alopecia areata scalp (n=8), and alopecia totalis/universalis scalp (n=8). TCRbeta CDR3 regions were amplified by immunoSEQ multiplex PCR using 35 Vbeta forward and 13 Jbeta reverse primers.

A remark on this clone: It lacks a known antigen. The record has no base qualities; no much larger clone is one base away.

Its CDR3 holds 12 amino acids, cysteine through phenylalanine. The CDR3 DNA has 36 bases and is translated from base 1. According to the germline V gene, CDR1 reads SGHDT and CDR2 reads YYEEEE. V and J are truncated by 1 base and 6 bases respectively, leaving an intervening sequence of 5 bases. Library prep was done by the immunoSEQ multiplex PCR assay. For TCR sequencing, RNA was extracted from every sample and reverse transcribed into cDNA to serve as template. SuperScript III was used to make first-strand cDNA, primed with a 2:1 mix of oligo-dT and random hexamers. A synthetic immune receptor repertoire was used to gauge amplification bias, and whatever bias remained was removed computationally. On the authors' methods: Raw reads were preprocessed to remove errors, and CDR3 was defined according to IMGT conventions as the region from the conserved cysteine to phenylalanine. Clonality was computed as 1 minus the Shannon entropy, with the entropy normalized by log2 of the number of productive unique TCRs. CD4 or CD8 identity of scalp clones was inferred by cross-referencing scalp TCRbeta sequences with sorted blood CD4 and CD8 repertoires. The table comes from immuneACCESS by way of TCRdb, which keeps in-frame sequences with V and J called. Part of the clones is missing from these tables; in studies checked, under half for an unresolved V gene and the rest for unknown reasons. V and J calls and clone size are given by that table; D and trimming were obtained from the DNA. This sample gives about 250,000 clones in total; around 64% of them show up just once. Of the sample, around 0.92% falls within the top ten clones.

The paper's findings and limits, for the study overall: During tofacitinib treatment, many expanded lesional clones stuck around in both scalp and blood, and this persistence may partly explain why relapse happens after treatment is stopped. The treated cohort was small, with a single nonresponder, so links between baseline CD8+ expansion and response need larger studies. Shared TCR sequences between patients were less evident than in mice, which may be partly attributable to HLA diversity in the patient population. Tofacitinib significantly decreased scalp clonality and the number of expanded CD8+ clones among the top 100 scalp clones. Scalp TCR repertoire analysis is complicated because resident alphabeta T cells in normal human skin are also sequenced, whereas mouse skin is dominated by gammadelta T cells. Higher clonality and more expanded CD8+ clones were observed in lesional scalp than in normal scalp, particularly in alopecia totalis/universalis, a finding suggestive of antigenic drive.

The treatment or condition tag for this specimen amounts to: oral pan-JAK inhibitor, 5-10 mg twice daily. Lesional scalp punch biopsies and peripheral blood were collected from alopecia areata patients. PBMCs were isolated by density centrifugation and stained for CD3, CD4 and CD8, and CD4+ and CD8+ T cells were sorted on a FACSAria. The clonotype was recovered from a human donor with alopecia areata. Rearrangement joined TRBV5-6 to TRBJ1-5; the D segment cannot be called with confidence. This specimen was CD4+ T cells sorted from blood, taken at approximately week 52, from a patient treated with tofacitinib. The DNA sequence reads TGTGCCAGCAGCTTGCGCGGTCAGCCCCAGCATTTT. It translates as CASSLRGQPQHF.